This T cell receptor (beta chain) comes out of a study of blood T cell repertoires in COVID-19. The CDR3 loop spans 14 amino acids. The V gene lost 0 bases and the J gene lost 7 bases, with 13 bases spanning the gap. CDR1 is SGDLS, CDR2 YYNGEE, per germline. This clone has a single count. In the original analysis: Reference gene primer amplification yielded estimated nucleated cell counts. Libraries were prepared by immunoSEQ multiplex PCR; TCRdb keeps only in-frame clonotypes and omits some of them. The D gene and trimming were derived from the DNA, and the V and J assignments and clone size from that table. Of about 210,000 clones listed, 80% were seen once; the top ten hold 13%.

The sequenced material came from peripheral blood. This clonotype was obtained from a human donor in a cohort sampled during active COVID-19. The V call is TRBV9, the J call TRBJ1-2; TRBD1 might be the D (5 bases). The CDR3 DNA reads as TGTGCCAGCAGCGTAGATCCAGGGTCGGGTGGCTACACCTTC. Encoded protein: CASSVDPGSGGYTF.